The 28 T cell receptor beta chains below come from one sample, sequenced in a study of cytomegalovirus exposure and HLA in healthy donors. Clones were sequenced by immunoSEQ multiplex PCR, and TCRdb holds only the in-frame ones, with some missing. The sample holds fewer than 400,000 clones, around 90% seen once. Sequenced material: PBMCs. These receptors were collected from a young man in good health and CMV-seronegative.

V and J are TRBV7-9 and TRBJ2-7; 9 bases match TRBD2. The CDR3 is made up of 15 amino acids. With 5 bases clipped from V and 3 bases from J, the junction kept 8 bases outside the gene matches. Germline loops: CDR1 SEHNR, CDR2 FQNEAQ (reference sequence). The CDR3 nucleotides read TGTGCCAGCAGCCACCAGACTAGCGGCTTCTACGAGCAGTACTTC. The encoded protein is CASSHQTSGFYEQYF.

The rearrangement joins TRBV5-6 to TRBJ2-7; 7 bases are shared with TRBD1. This CDR3 spans 15 amino acids. Trimming at V came to 2 bases and at J to 0 bases, leaving 5 bases not matched to a gene. The germline CDR1 and CDR2 sequences are SGHDT and YYEEEE. CDR3 amino acids: CASSFHRDSSYEQYF. The CDR3 coding sequence is TGTGCCAGCAGCTTTCACCGGGACAGCTCCTACGAGCAGTACTTC.

The chain is built from TRBV27 and TRBJ2-7; TRBD1 matches at 9 bases. Germline V CDR1 and CDR2: MNHEY, SMNVEV (reference sequence). The CDR3 spans 14 residues. The trim removed 3 bases at V and 5 bases at J, leaving 5 bases unmatched. Here the CDR3 DNA reads TGTGCCAGCAGTTTGGACAGGGGTTCTAACGAGCAGTACTTC. Residues: CASSLDRGSNEQYF.

This clone was counted a single time. The V call is TRBV14, the J call TRBJ2-3; 10 bases match TRBD2. The germline gives CDR1 SGHDN, CDR2 FVKESK. The CDR3 has 21 amino acids. Trimming cost V 7 bases and J 1 base; bases outside gene matches: 23. The CDR3 DNA reads as TGTGCCAGCAAAGTCGGTTATACCCCTAGCGGGGGTCCTGGCGGCACAGATACGCAGTATTTT. This sequence encodes CASKVGYTPSGGPGGTDTQYF.

The chain employs TRBV6-6 and TRBJ2-5; 7 bases map to TRBD2. The V segment lost 5 bases and the J segment 2 bases; nucleotides outside the gene matches: 5. The CDR3 loop spans 14 amino acids. The germline gives CDR1 MNHNY, CDR2 SVGAGI (reference sequence). Here the CDR3 reads CASSPPGGQETQYF. CDR3 bases: TGTGCCAGCAGTCCACCGGGGGGACAAGAGACCCAGTACTTC.

The chain has TRBV19 and TRBJ2-5; 7 positions match TRBD1. J was trimmed by 4 bases and V by 1 base; bases with no gene match: 3. Germline V gene sequence: CDR1 LNHDA, CDR2 SQIVND (reference sequence). CDR3 size: 14 residues. The CDR3 sequence is CASSIATGLETQYF. In nucleotides, the CDR3 is TGTGCCAGTAGTATAGCGACAGGGTTAGAGACCCAGTACTTC.

This sequence joins TRBV4-2 and TRBJ2-7, with 7 bases aligning to TRBD2. Germline V gives CDR1 LGHNA, CDR2 YNFKEQ. V lost 1 base and J lost 1; bases outside the gene matches: 1. This CDR3 is 14 amino acids long. Here the CDR3 reads CASSQGGGSYEQYF. CDR3 DNA: TGTGCCAGCAGCCAAGGGGGGGGGTCCTACGAGCAGTACTTC.

The V and J genes are TRBV19 and TRBJ2-7; D may be TRBD2 (6 bases). From germline, CDR1 is LNHDA and CDR2 SQIVND (reference sequence). The CDR3 consists of 14 residues. V lost 4 bases and J 0 bases, leaving 10 bases between the germline ends. CDR3 in DNA: TGTGCCAGTAGTAGGGGGGTTAGCTCCTACGAGCAGTACTTC. Its protein is CASSRGVSSYEQYF.

The count of this clone is one. The genes are TRBV4-3 and TRBJ1-2; no clear D. This CDR3 comprises 15 residues. V was pared by 1 base and J by 0 bases, with 9 bases between. Germline V gives CDR1 LGHNA, CDR2 YSLEER. As DNA, the CDR3 is TGCGCCAGCAGCCAAGTAGCGGGAGCTAACTATGGCTACACCTTC. This translates into CASSQVAGANYGYTF.

The chain recombines TRBV29-1 with TRBJ1-1; D gene uncertain. CDR1 and CDR2 from the germline V gene are SQVTM and ANQGSEA. CDR3 length: 14 amino acids. V dropped 3 bases and J dropped 4 bases, with 15 bases sitting between them. CDR3 nucleotides: TGCAGCGTTGATATCTGGGGAGGTGGCACTGAAGCTTTCTTT. Residues: CSVDIWGGGTEAFF.

The chain recombines TRBV14 with TRBJ1-4, with D possibly matching TRBD1 (6 bases). The CDR3 extends over 12 amino acids. With 4 bases removed from V and 7 bases from J, the gap between germline ends came to 7 bases. Germline V gives CDR1 SGHDN, CDR2 FVKESK. This CDR3 is CASSRRGEKLFF. In DNA, the CDR3 is TGTGCCAGCAGCCGCAGGGGTGAAAAACTGTTTTTT.

V and J are TRBV9 and TRBJ2-2; 8 bases map to TRBD2. CDR3 size: 16 residues. After removal of 0 bases from V and 7 bases from J, the junction contained 8 bases not matched to a gene. The germline gives CDR1 SGDLS, CDR2 YYNGEE. The CDR3 DNA sequence: TGTGCCAGCAGCGTAGGAACGGGGGGGCCGATCGGGGAGCTGTTTTTT. It codes for CASSVGTGGPIGELFF.

The chain uses TRBV7-6 and TRBJ2-3; D may be TRBD1 (6 bases). With 3 bases removed from V and 0 bases from J, the gap between germline ends came to 19 bases. CDR1 is SGHVS, CDR2 FNYEAQ, per germline. This CDR3 comprises 18 residues. DNA for the CDR3: TGTGCCAGCAGCTTTGAGGGAACAGGGAATCCTAGCACAGATACGCAGTATTTT. Protein: CASSFEGTGNPSTDTQYF.

The chain carries TRBV4-3 and TRBJ1-3; maybe TRBD1 (5 bases). The germline gives CDR1 LGHNA, CDR2 YSLEER. Trimming cost V 0 bases and J 3 bases, with 15 bases left between them. The CDR3 contains 17 residues. The chain's CDR3 is CASSQDWGGAYGNTIYF. CDR3 DNA sequence: TGCGCCAGCAGCCAAGATTGGGGCGGAGCTTATGGAAACACCATATATTTT.

This rearrangement joins TRBV6-1 to TRBJ2-5; tentatively, D is TRBD2 (5 bases). Germline V gene sequence: CDR1 MNHNS, CDR2 SASEGT. V lost 0 bases and J lost 4, with 12 bases in between. This CDR3 is built from 15 residues. The CDR3 nucleotides read TGTGCCAGCAGTGAAGCGCTTCACGGAGGAGAGACCCAGTACTTC. Amino acid sequence: CASSEALHGGETQYF.

V and J are TRBV19 and TRBJ2-3; 10 nucleotides match TRBD1. Germline lookup yields CDR1 LNHDA and CDR2 SQIVND (reference sequence). Trimming took 1 base from V and 3 from J; bases not matched to a gene: 13. This CDR3 region has 19 residues. The CDR3 nucleotides are TGTGCCAGTAGTATAGGACGATGGCGACAGGGGGCGCTGACAGATACGCAGTATTTT. Residues: CASSIGRWRQGALTDTQYF.

The gene calls are TRBV2 and TRBJ1-5; D unclear. The V gene lost 5 bases and the J gene lost 6 bases, with 17 bases spanning the gap. The CDR3 length is 15 residues. CDR1 SNHLY and CDR2 FYNNEI come from the germline V gene. CDR3 sequence: CASSLDSLYVQPQHF. Here the CDR3 DNA reads TGTGCCAGCAGTTTGGACTCCCTGTACGTTCAGCCCCAGCATTTT.

The rearrangement uses TRBV29-1 and TRBJ1-1; D perhaps matches TRBD1 (5 bases). Germline CDR1 reads SQVTM; CDR2 reads ANQGSEA. This CDR3 is built from 14 residues. Trimming removed 2 bases from V and 7 bases from J, with 17 bases in between. The CDR3 nucleotides are TGCAGCGTTGAAATGGGGTTTTTCGGGGGTGAAGCTTTCTTT. Translated: CSVEMGFFGGEAFF.

This clone was counted a single time. The rearrangement links TRBV30 to TRBJ2-3; TRBD2 matches at 13 bases. V was clipped by 7 bases and J by 3 bases; unmatched bases: 7. This CDR3 comprises 15 residues. Germline-derived CDR1 and CDR2 are GTSNPN and SVGIG (reference sequence). The chain's CDR3 is CAYTSGGARTDTQYF. The CDR3, as DNA: TGTGCCTACACTAGCGGGGGGGCCCGAACAGATACGCAGTATTTT.

The V call is TRBV7-9, the J call TRBJ2-7; a weak D match, TRBD2 (6 bases). Trimming removed 4 bases from V and 3 bases from J, with 16 bases in between. Germline CDR1 is SEHNR and CDR2 is FQNEAQ (reference sequence). This CDR3 spans 15 amino acids. Here the CDR3 DNA reads TGTGCCAGCAGCTACCTCCTTGCGGGGAACTACGAGCAGTACTTC. Its protein is CASSYLLAGNYEQYF.

The chain uses TRBV6-5 and TRBJ2-1, with a weak D call TRBD1 (6 bases). Germline lookup yields CDR1 MNHEY and CDR2 SVGAGI. Trimming cost V 6 bases and J 5 bases, with 17 bases left between them. CDR3 length: 15 residues. CDR3 sequence (DNA): TGTGCCAGCAGACCCAGGGGATTGACGAACAATGAGCAGTTCTTC. Its protein product is CASRPRGLTNNEQFF.

V and J are TRBV27 and TRBJ1-2; perhaps TRBD1 as D (6 bases). V was clipped by 6 bases and J by 4 bases, with 21 bases between them. Germline lookup yields CDR1 MNHEY and CDR2 SMNVEV (reference sequence). The CDR3 contains 16 residues. CDR3 loop: CASSPTSPTGFYGYTF. The CDR3, as DNA: TGTGCCAGCAGCCCCACCTCCCCAACAGGGTTCTATGGCTACACCTTC.

The chain combines TRBV5-1 with TRBJ2-5; the D gene is possibly TRBD2 (6 bases). The germline gives CDR1 SGHRS, CDR2 YFSETQ. This CDR3 is 15 amino acids long. The V and J ends lost 4 bases and 2 bases respectively, with 15 bases between them. This CDR3 reads CASSTGGTAQETQYF. The CDR3 bases are TGCGCCAGCAGCACCGGAGGGACCGCTCAAGAGACCCAGTACTTC. The whole variable domain, remainder taken from reference TRBV5-1 and TRBJ2-5, is KAGVTQTPRYLIKTRGQQVTLSCSPISGHRSVSWYQQTPGQGLQFLFEYFSETQRNKGNFPGRFSGRQFSNSRSEMNVSTLELGDSALYLCASSTGGTAQETQYFGPGTRLLVL.

The chain is built from TRBV9 and TRBJ2-1; 9 nucleotides line up with TRBD2. Trimming removed 0 bases from V and 5 bases from J; junction bases left unmatched: 3. This CDR3 spans 15 amino acids. The V gene's germline CDR1 is SGDLS and CDR2 YYNGEE. CDR3 nucleotides: TGTGCCAGCAGCGTAGGACCTAGCGGGAACAATGAGCAGTTCTTC. Amino acids: CASSVGPSGNNEQFF.

The chain joins TRBV19 to TRBJ2-1; possible D gene TRBD2, 6 bases. CDR1 and CDR2 from the germline V gene are LNHDA and SQIVND (reference sequence). The CDR3 contains 12 residues. The germline V and J ends were trimmed by 7 bases and 6 bases, with 10 bases remaining between them. CDR3 residues: CASMGLGNEQFF. CDR3 sequence (DNA): TGTGCCAGTATGGGACTGGGCAATGAGCAGTTCTTC.

This chain connects TRBV7-7 to TRBJ1-1; D is undetermined. Germline V gene sequence: CDR1 SSHAT, CDR2 FNYEAQ (reference sequence). V was pared by 5 bases and J by 1 base, with 14 bases between. CDR3 size: 15 residues. The CDR3 loop reads CASSPFRAGNTEAFF. The DNA for the CDR3 is TGTGCCAGCAGCCCTTTCCGGGCGGGGAACACTGAAGCTTTCTTT. Based on the CDR3 plus reference TRBV7-7 and TRBJ1-1, the full variable domain is GAGVSQSPRYKVTKRGQDVTLRCDPISSHATLYWYQQALGQGPEFLTYFNYEAQPDKSGLPSDRFSAERPEGSISTLTIQRTEQRDSAMYRCASSPFRAGNTEAFFGQGTRLTVV.

V gene TRBV29-1 combines with J gene TRBJ1-1; 11 nucleotides match TRBD1. J lost 7 bases, V lost 4 bases, and 11 bases had no gene match. Germline V gene sequence: CDR1 SQVTM, CDR2 ANQGSEA. This CDR3 has 15 residues. CDR3 sequence (DNA): TGCAGCGTTGGAGATCCGGGACAGGGGGTAGGTGAAGCTTTCTTT. It translates to CSVGDPGQGVGEAFF.

The rearrangement uses TRBV6-7 and TRBJ2-7; 9 bases are a match to TRBD1. Being an ORF, TRBV6-7 has a function that is uncertain. The CDR3 length is 14 residues. With 5 bases clipped from V and 5 bases from J, the junction kept 7 bases outside the gene matches. CDR3 amino acids: CASSQSWTGDEQYF. As DNA, the CDR3 is TGTGCCAGCAGTCAATCCTGGACAGGGGACGAGCAGTACTTC.